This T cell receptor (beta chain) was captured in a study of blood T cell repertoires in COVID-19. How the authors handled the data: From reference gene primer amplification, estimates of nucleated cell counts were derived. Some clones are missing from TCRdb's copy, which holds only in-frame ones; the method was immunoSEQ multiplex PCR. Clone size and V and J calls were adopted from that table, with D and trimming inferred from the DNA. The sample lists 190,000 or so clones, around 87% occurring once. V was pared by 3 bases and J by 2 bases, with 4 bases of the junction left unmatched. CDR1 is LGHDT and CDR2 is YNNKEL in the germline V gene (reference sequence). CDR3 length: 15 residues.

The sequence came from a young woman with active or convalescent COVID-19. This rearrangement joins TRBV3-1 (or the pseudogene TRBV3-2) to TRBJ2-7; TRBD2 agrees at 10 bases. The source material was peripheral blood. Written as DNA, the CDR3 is TGTGCCAGCAGCCAGCCTAGCGGGAGAACCTACGAGCAGTACTTC. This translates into CASSQPSGRTYEQYF.